This TCR beta chain derives from a study of cytomegalovirus exposure and HLA in healthy donors. Study as a whole: Counted in an early data release were approximately 85 million unique TCRs from HLA-typed donors.

Researchers ran the PCR with 60 Vbeta and 13 Jbeta primers. Sequencing was performed with immunoSEQ multiplex PCR; in TCRdb, only in-frame clones are kept and a portion is missing. The sample records about 100,000 clones, around 62% being singletons. This clone was found a few times. The antigen remains unidentified. V dropped 4 bases and J dropped 5; count of bases not matched to a gene: 8. Germline assignment: CDR1 SGHDT and CDR2 YYEEEE. The CDR3 extends over 15 amino acids. Study-level findings and limits: The study labeled 164 TCR beta chains cytomegalovirus-associated. In vitro work confirmed that three CMV-associated chains recognize CMV antigens.

The rearrangement links TRBV5-6 to TRBJ2-1, with 8 bases aligning to TRBD2. Source material: PBMCs. This TCR derives from a man aged 25-40 years in good health and CMV-seropositive. CDR3 in DNA: TGTGCCAGCAGCAGGCTAGCGGGTGAAGACAATGAGCAGTTCTTC. Encoded protein: CASSRLAGEDNEQFF.